The 20 T cell receptor beta chains below were found in one sample sequenced in a study of beta chain features in type 1 diabetes. cDNA synthesis used the whole RNA isolate, giving expressed TCRB sequences. Assay: immunoSEQ multiplex PCR; the TCRdb copy retains only in-frame clones and omits some. The top ten hold around 0.065% of the sample, which has approximately 470,000 clones, about 32% seen once. Input material: naive CD4+ T cells from blood. The origin of the receptors is a man between 18 and 35 years old in good health.

V gene TRBV6-6 combines with J gene TRBJ2-7; 13 bases align to TRBD2. With V trimmed by 3 bases and J by 4 bases, 6 bases remained unmatched. The CDR3 contains 16 residues. Per germline, CDR1 MNHNY and CDR2 SVGAGI (reference sequence). The CDR3 region has the DNA TGTGCCAGCAGTTATCTTGGACTAGCGGGAGTATACGAGCAGTACTTC. The encoded protein is CASSYLGLAGVYEQYF.

This clone was recorded a few times. The chain is built from TRBV28 and TRBJ1-1; D unclear. The germline V and J ends were trimmed by 3 bases and 7 bases, with 9 bases remaining between them. In germline, CDR1 is MDHEN, CDR2 SYDVKM. The CDR3 has 12 amino acids. CDR3 amino acids: CASSFLGSEAFF. CDR3 DNA: TGTGCCAGCAGTTTCTTGGGCAGTGAAGCTTTCTTT. Drawing the rest from reference TRBV28 and TRBJ1-1, the complete variable domain is DVKVTQSSRYLVKRTGEKVFLECVQDMDHENMFWYRQDPGLGLRLIYFSYDVKMKEKGDIPEGYSVSREKKERFSLILESASTNQTSMYLCASSFLGSEAFFGQGTRLTVV.

Concerning this clone: Distinct nucleotide sequences in the sample also encode this CDR3. The chain combines TRBV7-9 with TRBJ1-2; no firm D call. The CDR3 covers 12 residues. The V end lost 1 base, the J end lost 3 bases, and 3 bases lay between the germline ends. Germline CDR1 reads SEHNR; CDR2 reads FQNEAQ (reference sequence). In nucleotides, the CDR3 is TGTGCCAGCAGCTTAGGGGACTATGGCTACACCTTC. Protein product: CASSLGDYGYTF.

The chain recombines TRBV7-2 with TRBJ2-7; no reliable D call. This CDR3 has 14 residues. Germline V gene lookup returns CDR1 SGHTA and CDR2 FQGNSA. The V gene lost 2 bases and the J gene lost 3 bases, with 11 bases spanning the gap. CDR3 sequence reads: CASSLLGQGYEQYF. The DNA for the CDR3 is TGTGCCAGCAGCTTACTTGGTCAAGGCTACGAGCAGTACTTC.

This chain uses TRBV7-9 with TRBJ2-7, with 9 bases lining up with TRBD2. Per germline, CDR1 SEHNR and CDR2 FQNEAQ (reference sequence). CDR3 length equals 15 residues. V lost 3 bases, J lost 5 bases, and 8 bases stayed unmatched. CDR3: CASSFAAGGIDEQYF. As DNA, the CDR3 is TGTGCCAGCAGCTTTGCCGCGGGAGGGATAGACGAGCAGTACTTC.

The V and J genes are TRBV5-1 and TRBJ2-1, with D tentatively TRBD2 (7 bases). Germline V gives CDR1 SGHRS, CDR2 YFSETQ. This CDR3 is 16 amino acids long. V was cut by 3 bases and J by 7 bases, with 20 bases left in between. CDR3 sequence reads: CASSSTPGLRGNEQFF. The CDR3 coding sequence is TGCGCCAGCAGCTCAACACCGGGACTAAGGGGGAATGAGCAGTTCTTC.

The DNA of the CDR3 is TGTGCCACCTCGGTGGGGACTAGCGGTTACGAGCAGTACTTC. It translates to CATSVGTSGYEQYF. This sequence joins TRBV10-3 and TRBJ2-7; 11 bases are a match to TRBD2. This CDR3 contains 14 residues. Germline V gives CDR1 ENHRY, CDR2 SYGVKD. Trimming took 10 bases from V and 4 from J; bases not matched to a gene: 9.

This clone was recorded only once. The chain is built from TRBV18 and TRBJ2-1; 11 bases align to TRBD2. Germline V gene sequence: CDR1 KGHSH, CDR2 LQKENI. The V gene end was trimmed by 3 bases and the J gene end by 10 bases; junction bases not matched to a gene: 8. CDR3 length: 15 amino acids. CDR3 protein: CASSPLAGGREEQFF. The DNA for the CDR3 is TGTGCCAGCTCACCCCTAGCGGGAGGTCGCGAGGAGCAGTTCTTC.

This clone was observed a few times. The rearrangement links TRBV30 to TRBJ2-7; D may be TRBD1 or TRBD2 (5 bases each). Trimming pared 2 bases from V and 5 bases from J, leaving 16 bases between. The CDR3 is 14 residues long. Germline lookup yields CDR1 GTSNPN and CDR2 SVGIG (reference sequence). CDR3 bases: TGTGCCTGGAGTATTTGGGGGAGTAGGAACGAGCAGTACTTC. This translates into CAWSIWGSRNEQYF.

There are a few counts of this clone. The chain joins TRBV15 to TRBJ2-5, with D hard to call. Trimming left V 1 base short and J 3 bases short, with 6 bases between. The CDR3 contains 13 residues. Looked up from germline, CDR1 is LNHNV and CDR2 is YYDKDF (reference sequence). CDR3 region: CATSRAIKETQYF. The DNA for the CDR3 is TGTGCCACCAGCAGAGCGATTAAAGAGACCCAGTACTTC.

This rearrangement joins TRBV30 to TRBJ1-3, with 9 nucleotides matching TRBD1. Germline V gene sequence: CDR1 GTSNPN, CDR2 SVGIG (reference sequence). The CDR3 totals 14 residues. V was pared by 1 base and J by 4 bases, with 2 bases of the junction left unmatched. CDR3 region: CAWSGDRVGNTIYF. CDR3 nucleotides: TGTGCCTGGAGTGGGGACAGGGTAGGAAACACCATATATTTT.

The table lists this clone with a few counts. This chain links TRBV2 with TRBJ1-2, with TRBD1 identical over 8 bases. With V trimmed by 6 bases and J by 7 bases, 13 bases remained unmatched. This CDR3 contains 15 residues. Per germline, CDR1 SNHLY and CDR2 FYNNEI. CDR3 sequence: CASSPRTGTFGGYTF. As DNA, the CDR3 is TGTGCCAGCAGCCCTAGGACAGGGACGTTTGGTGGCTACACCTTC. Filled out from reference TRBV2 and TRBJ1-2, the complete variable domain reads EPEVTQTPSHQVTQMGQEVILRCVPISNHLYFYWYRQILGQKVEFLVSFYNNEISEKSEIFDDQFSVERPDGSNFTLKIRSTKLEDSAMYFCASSPRTGTFGGYTFGSGTRLTVV.

This clone was seen only a few times. CDR3 bases: TGCGCCAGCAGCTTGGGTAGCGGCACAGATACGCAGTATTTT. Translating gives CASSLGSGTDTQYF. The chain uses TRBV5-1 and TRBJ2-3; a weak D match, TRBD2 (5 bases). The germline V gene has CDR1 SGHRS and CDR2 YFSETQ. The germline V and J ends were trimmed by 0 bases and 1 base, with 6 bases remaining between them. The CDR3 has 14 residues. Supplemented by reference TRBV5-1 and TRBJ2-3, the full variable domain reads KAGVTQTPRYLIKTRGQQVTLSCSPISGHRSVSWYQQTPGQGLQFLFEYFSETQRNKGNFPGRFSGRQFSNSRSEMNVSTLELGDSALYLCASSLGSGTDTQYFGPGTRLTVL.

In this sample, this clone turned up a few times. V is TRBV29-1 and J is TRBJ2-1; no clear D gene. The CDR3 spans 9 residues. Germline assignment: CDR1 SQVTM and CDR2 ANQGSEA. V was clipped by 3 bases and J by 8 bases, with 2 bases between them. The CDR3, as DNA: TGCAGCGTTGAGTATGAGCAGTTCTTC. Its translation is CSVEYEQFF.

This rearrangement joins TRBV7-9 to TRBJ2-2; TRBD2 matches at 14 bases. The CDR3 length is 18 residues. Germline assignment: CDR1 SEHNR and CDR2 FQNEAQ (reference sequence). The trim removed 6 bases at V and 1 base at J, leaving 7 bases unmatched. The CDR3 loop reads CASSPGTSGSWNTGELFF. The CDR3 DNA is TGTGCCAGCAGTCCCGGGACTAGCGGGAGCTGGAACACCGGGGAGCTGTTTTTT.

This clone was recorded a few times. The same CDR3 arises from other DNA sequences in this sample as well. The J gene is TRBJ2-1, the V gene TRBV5-1; 9 bases align to TRBD1. Germline V gene data show CDR1 as SGHRS and CDR2 as YFSETQ. V trimming: 0 bases; J trimming: 4 bases; junction bases outside the gene matches: 2. The CDR3 sequence is 15 residues long. The chain's CDR3 is CASSLAGTGYNEQFF. CDR3 coding DNA: TGCGCCAGCAGCTTGGCCGGGACAGGGTACAATGAGCAGTTCTTC.

This clone was counted between two and nine times. V gene TRBV7-2 combines with J gene TRBJ2-3; 14 nucleotides line up with TRBD2. The V segment lost 5 bases and the J segment 5 bases; nucleotides outside the gene matches: 6. Germline CDR1 SGHTA, CDR2 FQGNSA. There are 16 residues in the CDR3. In DNA form, the CDR3 reads TGTGCCAGCAGCCCGACTAGCGGGAGGGCCAGAGATACGCAGTATTTT. Translation: CASSPTSGRARDTQYF. Full variable domain (rest looked up from reference TRBV7-2 and TRBJ2-3): GAGVSQSPSNKVTEKGKDVELRCDPISGHTALYWYRQSLGQGLEFLIYFQGNSAPDKSGLPSDRFSAERTGGSVSTLTIQRTQQEDSAVYLCASSPTSGRARDTQYFGPGTRLTVL.

The rearrangement uses TRBV14 and TRBJ2-1; 9 nucleotides align to TRBD2. The CDR3 sequence is 17 residues long. CDR1 is SGHDN and CDR2 is FVKESK in the germline V gene. V gave up 4 bases and J gave up 0 bases; unmatched junction bases: 7. The CDR3 protein is CASSLWTSASSYNEQFF. DNA for the CDR3: TGTGCCAGCAGCCTCTGGACTAGCGCCAGCTCCTACAATGAGCAGTTCTTC.

This chain joins TRBV30 and TRBJ1-2; no definite D call. Per germline, CDR1 GTSNPN and CDR2 SVGIG (reference sequence). Trimming took off 3 bases at V and 7 bases at J, with 9 bases between the two ends. There are 11 residues in the CDR3. DNA for the CDR3: TGTGCCTGGAGCCCCCCATCTGGCTACACCTTC. Amino acids: CAWSPPSGYTF.

The chain links TRBV5-1 to TRBJ2-7; 13 bases line up with TRBD2. This CDR3 is built from 14 residues. The V gene end was trimmed by 3 bases and the J gene end by 6 bases; junction bases not matched to a gene: 3. Germline V gene data show CDR1 as SGHRS and CDR2 as YFSETQ. The CDR3 region has the DNA TGCGCCAGCAGCTCGCGGACTAGCGGGAGCGAGCAGTACTTC. Protein: CASSSRTSGSEQYF. Using reference TRBV5-1 and TRBJ2-7 for the parts outside the CDR3, the full variable domain is KAGVTQTPRYLIKTRGQQVTLSCSPISGHRSVSWYQQTPGQGLQFLFEYFSETQRNKGNFPGRFSGRQFSNSRSEMNVSTLELGDSALYLCASSSRTSGSEQYFGPGTRLTVT.